Following are 21 T cell receptor beta chains from one sample sequenced in a study of blood T cell repertoires in COVID-19. TCRdb's copy holds only in-frame clones and misses some; the assay was immunoSEQ multiplex PCR. The sample carries fewer than 150,000 clones, about 90% recorded once. The sample comprised peripheral blood. These receptors originate from a woman in her forties or fifties who had recovered from COVID-19.

The chain links TRBV12-3 or TRBV12-4 to TRBJ1-1; 10 nucleotides match TRBD1. This CDR3 has 13 residues. V shed 4 bases, J shed 7 bases, and the junction held 3 bases outside the gene matches. The CDR3 is CASSSGQGLEAFF. As DNA, the CDR3 is TGTGCCAGCAGTTCGGGACAGGGGCTTGAAGCTTTCTTT.

The chain employs TRBV7-8 and TRBJ2-5; D may be TRBD2 (6 bases). Trimming took off 1 base at V and 5 bases at J, with 17 bases between the two ends. From germline, CDR1 is SGHVS and CDR2 FQNEAQ. The CDR3 covers 16 residues. In DNA, the CDR3 is TGTGCCAGCAGCTTAGGGGCAATAGCGGCGGGGGAGACCCAGTACTTC. It is translated as CASSLGAIAAGETQYF.

This clone has a handful of counts. V gene TRBV9 combines with J gene TRBJ2-3; 9 positions agree with TRBD2. V shed 0 bases and J 7 bases; nucleotides not matched to a gene: 6. CDR1 SGDLS and CDR2 YYNGEE come from the germline V gene. CDR3 length: 15 amino acids. The CDR3 protein is CASSVVAGEGYTQYF. The CDR3 DNA reads as TGTGCCAGCAGCGTAGTAGCGGGAGAGGGGTATACGCAGTATTTT.

Concerning this clone: At one of its ends the junction is not consistent with the germline gene, which may arise from a read error. The rearrangement links TRBV6-5 to TRBJ2-2; D gene uncertain. Germline assignment: CDR1 MNHEY and CDR2 SVGAGI. This CDR3 has 13 residues. This CDR3 is CASRYSIGGELFF. CDR3 nucleotide sequence: TGTGCCAGCAGGTACTCGATCGGCGGGGAGCTGTTTTTT.

This sequence joins TRBV18 and TRBJ1-1, with D unclear. CDR1 and CDR2 from the germline V gene are KGHSH and LQKENI. CDR3 length equals 11 residues. V was cut by 5 bases and J by 8 bases, with 9 bases left in between. DNA for the CDR3: TGTGCCAGCTCAAAGGAGCTAGAAGCTTTCTTT. It is translated as CASSKELEAFF. Based on the CDR3 plus reference TRBV18 and TRBJ1-1, the full variable domain is NAGVMQNPRHLVRRRGQEARLRCSPMKGHSHVYWYRQLPEEGLKFMVYLQKENIIDESGMPKERFSAEFPKEGPSILRIQQVVRGDSAAYFCASSKELEAFFGQGTRLTVV.

V is TRBV7-3 and J is TRBJ2-2; D remains ambiguous. Trimming left V 5 bases short and J 0 bases short, with 10 bases between. CDR3 length: 15 residues. The germline V gene has CDR1 SGHTA and CDR2 FQGTGA. The CDR3 DNA reads as TGTGCCAGCAGCCACAGTATCGCGAACACCGGGGAGCTGTTTTTT. Translated, it gives CASSHSIANTGELFF.

This clone was seen only once. The gene calls are TRBV4-1 and TRBJ2-1; 10 positions agree with TRBD2. Trimming took 1 base from V and 6 from J; bases not matched to a gene: 9. The CDR3 consists of 17 residues. Germline CDR1 is MGHRA and CDR2 is YSYEKL. The CDR3 sequence: CASSQVALAGVVNEQFF. For the CDR3, the DNA is TGCGCCAGCAGCCAAGTGGCCCTAGCGGGGGTTGTCAATGAGCAGTTCTTC.

This clone was picked up one time. The rearrangement links TRBV7-2 to TRBJ2-3; D unclear. The CDR3 has 13 amino acids. The germline V gene encodes CDR1 SGHTA and CDR2 FQGNSA. Trimming pared 1 base from V and 4 bases from J, leaving 6 bases between. CDR3 nucleotide sequence: TGTGCCAGCAGCTTAGAAGCTTCAGATACGCAGTATTTT. Protein sequence: CASSLEASDTQYF.

The chain recombines TRBV9 with TRBJ2-1, with D maybe TRBD2 (5 bases). The CDR3 loop spans 16 amino acids. Germline assignment: CDR1 SGDLS and CDR2 YYNGEE. The germline V and J ends were trimmed by 0 bases and 3 bases, with 13 bases remaining between them. Written as DNA, the CDR3 is TGTGCCAGCAGCGTAGCGGCGAGAGGGTTCTACAATGAGCAGTTCTTC. Translating it yields CASSVAARGFYNEQFF.

This rearrangement joins TRBV27 to TRBJ1-1; unclear D gene. CDR3 size: 14 residues. The V gene lost 2 bases and the J gene lost 4 bases, with 11 bases spanning the gap. Germline V gives CDR1 MNHEY, CDR2 SMNVEV (reference sequence). DNA for the CDR3: TGTGCCAGCAGTTTAGAATGGGAGTCCACTGAAGCTTTCTTT. This codes for CASSLEWESTEAFF.

This clone was found once. The chain carries TRBV14 and TRBJ2-7, with a weak D call TRBD2 (5 bases). The V and J ends lost 2 bases and 2 bases respectively, with 19 bases between them. Germline V lookup: CDR1 SGHDN, CDR2 FVKESK. The CDR3 is made up of 17 amino acids. The CDR3 DNA sequence: TGTGCCAGCAGCCAAAACCCCTGGGCGGGTAACACCTACGAGCAGTACTTC. Protein: CASSQNPWAGNTYEQYF.

The V and J genes are TRBV5-1 and TRBJ2-6; TRBD1 agrees at 8 bases. CDR1 is SGHRS and CDR2 is YFSETQ in the germline V gene. The CDR3 has 15 residues. V lost 3 bases, J lost 2 bases, and 1 base stayed unmatched. For the CDR3, the DNA is TGCGCCAGCAGCTCCAGGGGGCCTGGGGCCAACGTCCTGACTTTC. Protein sequence: CASSSRGPGANVLTF. The full variable domain, in which reference TRBV5-1 and TRBJ2-6 provide the parts outside the CDR3, is KAGVTQTPRYLIKTRGQQVTLSCSPISGHRSVSWYQQTPGQGLQFLFEYFSETQRNKGNFPGRFSGRQFSNSRSEMNVSTLELGDSALYLCASSSRGPGANVLTFGAGSRLTVL.

J is TRBJ2-7 and V is TRBV7-2; 7 bases fit TRBD2. CDR3 size: 13 residues. Germline trimming cut 5 bases from V and 5 bases from J; bases unmatched to any gene: 6. Germline V CDR1 and CDR2: SGHTA, FQGNSA. The CDR3 sequence is CASSPRGGDEQYF. As DNA, the CDR3 is TGTGCCAGCAGCCCCCGGGGAGGGGACGAGCAGTACTTC.

The V call is TRBV5-4, the J call TRBJ2-1; 9 bases are shared with TRBD1. Losses at the gene ends were 4 bases for V and 3 bases for J; bases not matched to a gene: 5. The CDR3 consists of 15 residues. Germline V lookup: CDR1 SGHNT, CDR2 YYREEE (reference sequence). This CDR3 reads CASSGGQGLYNEQFF. CDR3 bases: TGTGCCAGCAGCGGGGGACAGGGACTCTACAATGAGCAGTTCTTC. Filled out from reference TRBV5-4 and TRBJ2-1, the complete variable domain reads ETGVTQSPTHLIKTRGQQVTLRCSSQSGHNTVSWYQQALGQGPQFIFQYYREEENGRGNFPPRFSGLQFPNYSSELNVNALELDDSALYLCASSGGQGLYNEQFFGPGTRLTVL.

This rearrangement joins TRBV5-1 to TRBJ1-2; TRBD1 aligns across 7 bases. Germline-derived CDR1 and CDR2 are SGHRS and YFSETQ. CDR3 size: 14 residues. V lost 1 base to trimming and J lost 2 bases; unmatched junction nucleotides: 2. CDR3 sequence reads: CASSLMTGNYGYTF. In nucleotides, the CDR3 is TGCGCCAGCAGCTTGATGACAGGGAACTATGGCTACACCTTC.

The rearrangement uses TRBV6-2 or TRBV6-3 and TRBJ1-2, with unresolved D. In germline, CDR1 is MNHEY, CDR2 SVGEGT. The CDR3 consists of 16 residues. Trimming left V 0 bases short and J 3 bases short, with 14 bases between. CDR3 protein: CASSYSTYTTDYGYTF. In DNA, the CDR3 is TGTGCCAGCAGTTACTCGACCTACACGACTGACTATGGCTACACCTTC.

In DNA form, the CDR3 reads TGTGCCAGCAGTGTTGAGCGAGAAGAGACCCAGTACTTC. Translating gives CASSVEREETQYF. This chain connects TRBV2 to TRBJ2-5; D ambiguous. This CDR3 spans 13 amino acids. Germline V gene data show CDR1 as SNHLY and CDR2 as FYNNEI. V lost 4 bases and J lost 3, with 9 bases in between.

V is TRBV18 and J is TRBJ1-2; tentatively, D is TRBD1 (5 bases). The germline V gene has CDR1 KGHSH and CDR2 LQKENI. This CDR3 region has 12 residues. Between the trimmed V and J ends, which lost 3 bases and 8 bases, there was a span of 10 bases. The CDR3 here is CASSPQGVGYTF. The CDR3 DNA follows: TGTGCCAGCTCACCCCAAGGGGTAGGCTACACCTTC.

V and J are TRBV2 and TRBJ2-7; D may be TRBD2 (7 bases). The CDR3 extends over 15 amino acids. V was cut by 4 bases and J by 4 bases, with 17 bases left in between. CDR1 SNHLY and CDR2 FYNNEI come from the germline V gene. The CDR3 here is CASSAGRGPVYEQYF. The CDR3 region has the DNA TGTGCCAGCAGTGCGGGGCGGGGGCCTGTTTACGAGCAGTACTTC.

The chain is built from TRBV4-1 and TRBJ1-2, with D possibly being TRBD1 (6 bases). Trimming took 4 bases from V and 7 from J, leaving 16 bases between them. The CDR3 covers 14 residues. Germline values: CDR1 MGHRA, CDR2 YSYEKL. DNA for the CDR3: TGCGCCAGCAGCCTCACAGGGCCCCAAGGTGGCTACACCTTC. Amino acid sequence: CASSLTGPQGGYTF.

The V and J genes are TRBV6-6 and TRBJ1-4; 9 bases match TRBD1. The J segment lost 8 bases and the V segment lost 2 bases, leaving 6 bases of the junction unmatched. CDR1 is MNHNY and CDR2 is SVGAGI in the germline V gene (reference sequence). The CDR3 loop spans 15 amino acids. CDR3 in amino acids: CASSYPGQGKEKLFF. The CDR3 DNA reads as TGTGCCAGCAGTTACCCTGGACAGGGGAAGGAAAAACTGTTTTTT.